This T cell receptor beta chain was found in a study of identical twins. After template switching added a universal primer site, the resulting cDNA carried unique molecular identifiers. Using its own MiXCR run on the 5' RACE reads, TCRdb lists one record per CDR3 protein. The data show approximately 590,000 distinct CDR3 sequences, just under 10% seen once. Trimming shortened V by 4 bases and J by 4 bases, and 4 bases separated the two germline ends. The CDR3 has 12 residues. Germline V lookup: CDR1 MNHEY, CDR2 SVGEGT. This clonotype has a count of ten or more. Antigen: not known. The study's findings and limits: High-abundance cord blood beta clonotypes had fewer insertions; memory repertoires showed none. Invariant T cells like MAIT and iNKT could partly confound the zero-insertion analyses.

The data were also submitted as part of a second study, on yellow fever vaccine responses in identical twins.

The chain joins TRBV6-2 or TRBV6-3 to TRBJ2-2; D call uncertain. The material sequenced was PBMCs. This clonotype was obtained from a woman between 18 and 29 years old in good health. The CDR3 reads CASSFFTGELFF. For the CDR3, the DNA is TGTGCCAGCAGTTTCTTCACCGGGGAGCTGTTTTTT.